The sequence of this TCR beta chain was determined in a study of OX40 agonist ivuxolimab in advanced cancers. Study context: The treatment was a fully human IgG2 OX40 agonist, ivuxolimab. Three individuals attained partial responses, comprising one hepatocellular carcinoma case and two cutaneous melanoma cases.

Overall study findings and caveats: There was clonal expansion of CD4+ and CD8+ blood T cells by week 6 at 0.1 to 3.0 mg/kg.

Clones were sequenced by immunoSEQ multiplex PCR, and TCRdb holds only the in-frame ones, with some missing. The table has some 96,000 clones, approximately 90% seen once; the top ten hold around 0.58%. The germline V gene has CDR1 MDHEN and CDR2 SYDVKM. CDR3 length equals 16 residues. The trim removed 1 base at V and 2 bases at J, leaving 7 bases unmatched. Regarding this clone: Its specificity is unknown.

This TCR derives from an adult with an advanced solid tumor such as melanoma, head and neck, liver or kidney cancer. The sequenced sample was CD4+ or CD8+ T cells sorted from blood, obtained in a trial of the OX40 agonist ivuxolimab. The chain recombines TRBV28 with TRBJ2-5, with 7 nucleotides matching TRBD1. The CDR3 loop reads CASSLSGGSPQETQYF. The CDR3, as DNA: TGTGCCAGCAGTTTATCAGGGGGAAGTCCGCAAGAGACCCAGTACTTC.